The source of this T cell receptor (beta chain) is a study of shared clonotypes between healthy human individuals. Whole-study results and caveats: Sampling involved blood alone; tissue repertoires likely differ. Deeper or shallower sequencing was expected to change how clonotypes are shared among donors.

For this clone: Its target is unknown.

The method was immunoSEQ multiplex PCR; TCRdb's version includes in-frame clones alone and lacks a portion of them. The sample carries hundreds of thousands of clones, roughly 96% recorded once. The authors combined CD45RO+ cells with CCR7-negative CD45RA+ TemRA cells as CD8 memory. Germline V CDR1 and CDR2: MDHEN, SYDVKM. The CDR3 totals 14 residues. With 5 bases clipped from V and 4 bases from J, the junction kept 5 bases outside the gene matches. Sequenced sample: memory CD8+ T cells sorted from blood. Stated subset: CD45RO+ cells pooled with CCR7-negative TemRA cells. The chain employs TRBV28 and TRBJ1-3, with 7 bases aligning to TRBD1. The source is a man younger than 40 in good health. CDR3 in amino acids: CASSPTGAGNTIYF. CDR3 nucleotides: TGTGCCAGCAGTCCAACAGGGGCCGGAAACACCATATATTTT.